What follows are 21 T cell receptor beta chains derived from one specimen sequenced in a study of blood T cell repertoires in COVID-19. The assay was immunoSEQ multiplex PCR, and TCRdb's table has in-frame clones only and misses some. The table records 430,000 or so clones, approximately 91% of them present only once. Sequencing input: PBMCs or T cells enriched from blood (not recorded which). Receptors originate from a woman younger than 30 who had been exposed to COVID-19.

The gene calls are TRBV2 and TRBJ2-7; 12 bases match TRBD1. This CDR3 spans 15 amino acids. The V and J ends lost 2 bases and 5 bases, in that order; junction bases with no gene match: 4. Germline V CDR1 and CDR2: SNHLY, FYNNEI. Here the CDR3 reads CASSESGTGGHEQYF. The CDR3 DNA sequence: TGTGCCAGCAGTGAATCCGGGACAGGGGGCCACGAGCAGTACTTC. Variable domain in full (rest from reference TRBV2 and TRBJ2-7): EPEVTQTPSHQVTQMGQEVILRCVPISNHLYFYWYRQILGQKVEFLVSFYNNEISEKSEIFDDQFSVERPDGSNFTLKIRSTKLEDSAMYFCASSESGTGGHEQYFGPGTRLTVT.

V and J are TRBV9 and TRBJ1-6; TRBD1 matches 8 bases. Per the germline V gene, CDR1 is SGDLS and CDR2 is YYNGEE. The CDR3 runs 17 residues. V gave up 0 bases and J gave up 6 bases; unmatched junction bases: 8. In DNA form, the CDR3 reads TGTGCCAGCAGCGTAGAAGACAGGGGCCAGACTAATTCACCCCTCCACTTT. This translates into CASSVEDRGQTNSPLHF.

This sequence joins TRBV19 and TRBJ1-5, with 7 bases fitting TRBD1. V lost 1 base, J lost 0 bases, and 12 bases stayed unmatched. This CDR3 region has 19 residues. Germline CDR1 is LNHDA and CDR2 is SQIVND (reference sequence). The CDR3 region is CASSIAVWDSPYSNQPQHF. CDR3 DNA sequence: TGTGCCAGTAGTATAGCAGTATGGGACAGCCCTTATAGCAATCAGCCCCAGCATTTT. The whole variable domain, filled in from reference TRBV19 and TRBJ1-5, reads DGGITQSPKYLFRKEGQNVTLSCEQNLNHDAMYWYRQDPGQGLRLIYYSQIVNDFQKGDIAEGYSVSREKKESFPLTVTSAQKNPTAFYLCASSIAVWDSPYSNQPQHFGDGTRLSIL.

The V and J genes are TRBV6-4 and TRBJ2-3; TRBD2 matches 9 bases. There are 15 residues in the CDR3. Germline V gene data show CDR1 as MRHNA and CDR2 as SNTAGT. After removal of 6 bases from V and 2 bases from J, the junction contained 6 bases not matched to a gene. CDR3 sequence (DNA): TGTGCCAGCAGCAAGCGGGAGGCCACCACAGATACGCAGTATTTT. Translation: CASSKREATTDTQYF.

V and J are TRBV30 and TRBJ1-1; D may be TRBD1 (5 bases). V lost 8 bases and J 5 bases, leaving 15 bases between the germline ends. The CDR3 consists of 12 residues. CDR1 is GTSNPN and CDR2 is SVGIG in the germline V gene (reference sequence). The CDR3, as DNA: TGTGCCCTCAACCCTTACAGGACTGAAGCTTTCTTT. This codes for CALNPYRTEAFF. The complete variable domain, with remaining parts taken from reference TRBV30 and TRBJ1-1, reads SQTIHQWPATLVQPVGSPLSLECTVEGTSNPNLYWYRQAAGRGLQLLFYSVGIGQISSEVPQNLSASRPQDRQFILSSKKLLLSDSGFYLCALNPYRTEAFFGQGTRLTVV.

The CDR3 loop is CSVVSLQGLMNTEAFF. In DNA, the CDR3 is TGCAGCGTTGTATCGTTGCAGGGATTGATGAACACTGAAGCTTTCTTT. The V and J genes are TRBV29-1 and TRBJ1-1, with D possibly matching TRBD1 (5 bases). CDR3 length equals 16 residues. Germline V gene sequence: CDR1 SQVTM, CDR2 ANQGSEA. With 4 bases removed from V and 0 bases from J, the gap between germline ends came to 18 bases.

The chain links TRBV7-9 to TRBJ2-7, with a weak D call TRBD2 (5 bases). With 1 base removed from V and 7 bases from J, the gap between germline ends came to 8 bases. The germline CDR1 and CDR2 sequences are SEHNR and FQNEAQ (reference sequence). CDR3 length: 12 residues. DNA of the CDR3: TGTGCCAGCAGCTTAGGACTACGGGAGCAGTACTTC. Protein product: CASSLGLREQYF.

The genes are TRBV3-1 (or the pseudogene TRBV3-2) and TRBJ2-5; D possibly corresponds to TRBD2 (6 bases). In germline, CDR1 is LGHDT, CDR2 YNNKEL (reference sequence). The V end lost 2 bases, the J end lost 4 bases, and 14 bases lay between the germline ends. The CDR3 covers 15 residues. In DNA, the CDR3 is TGTGCCAGCAGCCAATTTGGGCGGGGAGGAGAGACCCAGTACTTC. Translated, it gives CASSQFGRGGETQYF.

This chain joins TRBV28 and TRBJ1-5, with a possible D match to TRBD1 (6 bases). Trimming removed 6 bases at V and 7 bases at J, with 16 bases between. Germline CDR1 is MDHEN and CDR2 is SYDVKM. The CDR3 is 14 amino acids. CDR3 in DNA: TGTGCCAGCAGCTTGGGGGGGCGCGACCAGCCCCAGCATTTT. Translation gives CASSLGGRDQPQHF.

This clone occurred once. The chain carries TRBV6-1 and TRBJ1-3; the D gene is possibly TRBD1 (6 bases). With 4 bases removed from V and 0 bases from J, the gap between germline ends came to 13 bases. Germline-derived CDR1 and CDR2 are MNHNS and SASEGT. The CDR3 totals 16 residues. The CDR3 region has the DNA TGTGCCAGCAGTGCCGGGACATCACCCTCTGGAAACACCATATATTTT. This encodes CASSAGTSPSGNTIYF.

V gene TRBV14 combines with J gene TRBJ2-1, with 9 nucleotides matching TRBD1. Germline CDR1 is SGHDN and CDR2 is FVKESK. CDR3 size: 17 residues. Germline trimming cut 0 bases from V and 5 bases from J; bases unmatched to any gene: 8. CDR3 in DNA: TGTGCCAGCAGCCAAGATGCCAGGACAGGGGCCCACAATGAGCAGTTCTTC. Translated: CASSQDARTGAHNEQFF.

The chain employs TRBV29-1 and TRBJ2-2; 9 positions agree with TRBD2. Germline CDR1 is SQVTM and CDR2 is ANQGSEA. There are 15 residues in the CDR3. J lost 5 bases, V lost 4 bases, and 8 bases had no gene match. The CDR3 nucleotides are TGCAGCGTTGGGCTAGCGGGACGAGGTACCGGGGAGCTGTTTTTT. It encodes CSVGLAGRGTGELFF.

The gene calls are TRBV19 and TRBJ2-3; the match to TRBD1 covers 11 bases. Germline V gene lookup returns CDR1 LNHDA and CDR2 SQIVND (reference sequence). The junction had 9 bases not matched to a gene; V was cut back by 5 bases and J by 2 bases. The CDR3 has 17 residues. CDR3 coding DNA: TGTGCCAGTAGTGTGACCCTGGACAGGGGGCCCACAGATACGCAGTATTTT. Protein product: CASSVTLDRGPTDTQYF.

V gene TRBV30 combines with J gene TRBJ2-5; 11 bases fit TRBD2. V dropped 2 bases and J dropped 5; count of bases not matched to a gene: 7. Per the germline V gene, CDR1 is GTSNPN and CDR2 is SVGIG (reference sequence). There are 15 residues in the CDR3. CDR3 DNA sequence: TGTGCCTGGAGTCTAGCGGGGGGAAAATTGGAGACCCAGTACTTC. It is translated as CAWSLAGGKLETQYF.

The V call is TRBV28, the J call TRBJ1-2; D remains unclear. Trimming removed 7 bases from V and 4 bases from J, with 13 bases in between. This CDR3 contains 13 residues. The V gene's germline CDR1 is MDHEN and CDR2 SYDVKM. The CDR3 DNA reads as TGTGCCAGCACCCGGAATGGCGGCTATGGCTACACCTTC. Translating it yields CASTRNGGYGYTF.

The chain links TRBV19 to TRBJ2-1; 9 bases agree with TRBD1. CDR3 length: 18 amino acids. V lost 4 bases to trimming and J lost 0 bases; unmatched junction nucleotides: 10. Germline V lookup: CDR1 LNHDA, CDR2 SQIVND (reference sequence). CDR3 nucleotides: TGTGCCAGTAGTACCGGACAGGGGAGGGGTGGCTCCTACAATGAGCAGTTCTTC. It encodes CASSTGQGRGGSYNEQFF.

The chain recombines TRBV3-1 (or the pseudogene TRBV3-2) with TRBJ2-7; 7 positions match TRBD1. In germline, CDR1 is LGHDT, CDR2 YNNKEL (reference sequence). The V segment lost 1 base and the J segment 2 bases; nucleotides outside the gene matches: 14. CDR3 length equals 18 residues. The CDR3 DNA reads as TGTGCCAGCAGCCAAGTTCCGGGACAGCCCCGAGGAGCCTACGAGCAGTACTTC. It yields the protein CASSQVPGQPRGAYEQYF.

The chain combines TRBV1 with TRBJ2-1; the D call in the table, TRBD2, was not verified against the DNA. TRBV1 is described as a pseudogene. The CDR3 consists of 15 residues. The CDR3 here is CTSSAAGGSYNEQFF. Written as DNA, the CDR3 is TGCACCAGCAGCGCAGCGGGGGGGTCCTACAATGAGCAGTTCTTC.

The chain uses TRBV20-1 and TRBJ1-2, with 7 bases matching TRBD1. The length of the CDR3 is 11 residues. Trimming cost V 4 bases and J 4 bases; bases outside gene matches: 0. Germline CDR1 is DFQATT and CDR2 is SNEGSKA (reference sequence). The CDR3 nucleotides are TGCAGTGCTACAGGGGGCTATGGCTACACCTTC. This sequence encodes CSATGGYGYTF.

DNA of the CDR3: TGTGCCTGGAGTGTACTCCCGCGGGGTTTCGCCGGGGAGCTGTTTTTT. It yields the protein CAWSVLPRGFAGELFF. The chain has TRBV30 and TRBJ2-2, with D tentatively TRBD2 (6 bases). Germline-derived CDR1 and CDR2 are GTSNPN and SVGIG (reference sequence). V was trimmed by 0 bases and J by 6 bases, leaving 17 bases between them. The CDR3 totals 16 residues.

Of note for this clone: The same CDR3 also results from other DNA sequences found in this sample. The rearrangement uses TRBV28 and TRBJ1-5; D is unresolved. V was clipped by 5 bases and J by 4 bases, with 3 bases between them. Germline V gene sequence: CDR1 MDHEN, CDR2 SYDVKM. The CDR3 is made up of 11 amino acids. CDR3 sequence: CASSLNQPQHF. CDR3 DNA: TGTGCCAGCAGTCTGAATCAGCCCCAGCATTTT.